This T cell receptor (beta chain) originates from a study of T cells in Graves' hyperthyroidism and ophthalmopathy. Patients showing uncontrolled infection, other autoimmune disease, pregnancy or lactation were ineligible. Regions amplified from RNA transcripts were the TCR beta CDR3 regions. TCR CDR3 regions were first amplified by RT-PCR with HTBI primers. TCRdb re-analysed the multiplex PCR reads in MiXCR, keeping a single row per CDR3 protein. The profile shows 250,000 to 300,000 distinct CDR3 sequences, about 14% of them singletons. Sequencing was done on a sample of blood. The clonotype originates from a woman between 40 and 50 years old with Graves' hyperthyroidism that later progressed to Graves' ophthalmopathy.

CDR3 in amino acids: CASKRSGNADTQYF. Written as DNA, the CDR3 is TGTGCCAGCAAACGAAGCGGGAATGCAGATACGCAGTATTTT. This chain connects TRBV2 to TRBJ2-3, with 7 positions matching TRBD2. Trimming took 7 bases from V and 4 from J; bases not matched to a gene: 8. The CDR3 is 14 amino acids. The germline V gene has CDR1 SNHLY and CDR2 FYNNEI.